The 28 T cell receptor beta chains presented below share a single source sample, sequenced in a study of cytomegalovirus exposure and HLA in healthy donors. 60 Vbeta and 13 Jbeta primers were used in PCR. The assay was immunoSEQ multiplex PCR, and TCRdb's table has in-frame clones only and misses some. The sample has about 160,000 clones, over 75% seen once. Sequenced: PBMCs. These TCRs come from a man between 35 and 55 years old in good health and CMV-seronegative.

V usage is TRBV19 and J usage is TRBJ1-5, with unresolved D. This CDR3 contains 14 residues. Germline assignment: CDR1 LNHDA and CDR2 SQIVND (reference sequence). V lost 2 bases and J 0 bases, leaving 5 bases between the germline ends. The CDR3 reads CASSIYSSNQPQHF. As DNA, the CDR3 is TGTGCCAGTAGTATATATTCTAGCAATCAGCCCCAGCATTTT.

The chain's CDR3 is CVEGQANTGELFF. In nucleotides, the CDR3 is TGTGTAGAGGGACAGGCGAACACCGGGGAGCTGTTTTTT. The V call is TRBV5-4, the J call TRBJ2-2; TRBD1 agrees at 8 bases. CDR1 is SGHNT and CDR2 is YYREEE in the germline V gene (reference sequence). The CDR3 covers 13 residues.

V usage is TRBV13 and J usage is TRBJ1-2; maybe TRBD1 (5 bases). V was trimmed by 1 base and J by 6 bases, leaving 9 bases between them. The germline gives CDR1 PRHDT, CDR2 FYEKMQ (reference sequence). The CDR3 has 13 amino acids. The CDR3: CASSLVRAHGYTF. CDR3 DNA sequence: TGTGCCAGCAGCTTAGTCAGGGCCCATGGCTACACCTTC.

This clone came up once. The rearrangement joins TRBV7-2 to TRBJ2-3; the D gene is possibly TRBD2 (6 bases). Germline CDR1 and CDR2: SGHTA and FQGNSA. Trimming stripped 2 bases from V and 2 bases from J, with 14 bases between. This CDR3 is 16 amino acids long. CDR3 nucleotides: TGTGCCAGCAGCTTAAGAACGGCGGGGTCCACAGATACGCAGTATTTT. Translation gives CASSLRTAGSTDTQYF.

This sequence joins TRBV10-3 and TRBJ2-1; 10 bases align to TRBD2. The germline V gene encodes CDR1 ENHRY and CDR2 SYGVKD. With 0 bases clipped from V and 5 bases from J, the junction kept 4 bases outside the gene matches. This CDR3 has 16 residues. The CDR3 coding sequence is TGTGCCATCAGTGAGTCTGTAACTAGCGGGGACAATGAGCAGTTCTTC. Translation: CAISESVTSGDNEQFF.

This clone has more than one count but fewer than ten. The V gene is TRBV28, the J gene TRBJ1-2; 11 bases are shared with TRBD1. V lost 4 bases to trimming and J lost 4 bases; unmatched junction nucleotides: 8. Germline CDR1 is MDHEN and CDR2 is SYDVKM. The CDR3 extends over 16 amino acids. The CDR3 loop reads CASSSAGTGGAYGYTF. The CDR3 DNA follows: TGTGCCAGCAGTTCCGCCGGGACAGGGGGGGCCTATGGCTACACCTTC.

This clone was seen a few times. The chain couples TRBV9 to TRBJ2-3; D is perhaps TRBD1 (6 bases). Trimming removed 7 bases from V and 5 bases from J, with 14 bases in between. The CDR3 spans 13 residues. In germline, CDR1 is SGDLS, CDR2 YYNGEE. CDR3 nucleotide sequence: TGTGCCAGCGCATCTGGGGGCGGAGATACGCAGTATTTT. Translating it yields CASASGGGDTQYF.

V and J are TRBV10-3 and TRBJ2-5; TRBD2 matches 10 bases. The CDR3 covers 17 residues. Germline V gene lookup returns CDR1 ENHRY and CDR2 SYGVKD. J lost 3 bases, V lost 6 bases, and 13 bases had no gene match. In DNA, the CDR3 is TGTGCCATCAGGCCCTCGGTCGGTAGCGGGGGGAAAGAGACCCAGTACTTC. Residues: CAIRPSVGSGGKETQYF.

V is TRBV27 and J is TRBJ1-6; 10 nucleotides match TRBD1. Germline V gene lookup returns CDR1 MNHEY and CDR2 SMNVEV (reference sequence). The length of the CDR3 is 15 residues. After removal of 6 bases from V and 10 bases from J, the junction contained 9 bases not matched to a gene. The CDR3 DNA follows: TGTGCCAGCAGGGCCGGGACAGGGGTGCTCTCACCCCTCCACTTT. Amino acids: CASRAGTGVLSPLHF.

This clone has more than one count but fewer than ten. The CDR3 DNA follows: TGCGCCAGCAGCATGACAGGGATTAAAGAGACCCAGTACTTC. This encodes CASSMTGIKETQYF. The chain combines TRBV5-1 with TRBJ2-5; the match to TRBD1 covers 7 bases. The length of the CDR3 is 14 residues. Germline CDR1 and CDR2: SGHRS and YFSETQ. Trimming at V came to 4 bases and at J to 3 bases, leaving 6 bases not matched to a gene.

The chain couples TRBV29-1 to TRBJ2-5, with a weak D call TRBD2 (5 bases). The CDR3 covers 13 residues. The germline V gene encodes CDR1 SQVTM and CDR2 ANQGSEA. Trimming took off 5 bases at V and 0 bases at J, with 10 bases between the two ends. CDR3 DNA: TGCAGCGTTAAAGGACTGTACCAAGAGACCCAGTACTTC. Its translation is CSVKGLYQETQYF. Filled out from reference TRBV29-1 and TRBJ2-5, the complete variable domain reads SAVISQKPSRDICQRGTSLTIQCQVDSQVTMMFWYRQQPGQSLTLIATANQGSEATYESGFVIDKFPISRPNLTFSTLTVSNMSPEDSSIYLCSVKGLYQETQYFGPGTRLLVL.

This clone was seen more than once but under ten times. The chain combines TRBV27 with TRBJ2-1; tentatively, D is TRBD2 (6 bases). CDR3 length equals 13 residues. Trimming stripped 3 bases from V and 3 bases from J, with 6 bases between. Germline CDR1 is MNHEY and CDR2 is SMNVEV (reference sequence). CDR3 residues: CASSFGGYNEQFF. CDR3 sequence (DNA): TGTGCCAGCAGTTTCGGGGGCTACAATGAGCAGTTCTTC.

A word on this clone: Within the sample, other DNA sequences also encode this same CDR3. The chain recombines TRBV6-5 with TRBJ2-3; the D gene is possibly TRBD2 (6 bases). The germline gives CDR1 MNHEY, CDR2 SVGAGI. Deletions cut 2 bases from V and 0 bases from J, with 6 bases between. CDR3 length: 14 residues. DNA of the CDR3: TGTGCCAGCAGTTACGCGGGGAGCACAGATACGCAGTATTTT. Translating it yields CASSYAGSTDTQYF.

The rearrangement uses TRBV19 and TRBJ2-7; 7 bases line up with TRBD1. Germline V gene sequence: CDR1 LNHDA, CDR2 SQIVND (reference sequence). J lost 2 bases, V lost 8 bases, and 15 bases had no gene match. The CDR3 contains 16 residues. CDR3 coding DNA: TGTGCCAGTCAAACCGATGACAGGGATCGGCCCTACGAGCAGTACTTC. Translating gives CASQTDDRDRPYEQYF.

The chain is built from TRBV11-1 and TRBJ2-3, with a weak D call TRBD2 (6 bases). Germline CDR1 and CDR2: SGHAT and FQDESV (reference sequence). The CDR3 runs to 17 residues. The V end lost 2 bases, the J end lost 0 bases, and 15 bases lay between the germline ends. CDR3: CASSLLPWDLSTDTQYF. The CDR3 region has the DNA TGTGCCAGCAGCTTATTACCATGGGACTTAAGCACAGATACGCAGTATTTT.

This clone was found a few times. This chain links TRBV5-6 with TRBJ2-6; D possibly corresponds to TRBD2 (6 bases). This CDR3 contains 18 residues. The germline gives CDR1 SGHDT, CDR2 YYEEEE. Deletions cut 4 bases from V and 0 bases from J, with 17 bases between. Written as DNA, the CDR3 is TGTGCCAGCAGCATGGTGCGGGGATATAGCTCTGGGGCCAACGTCCTGACTTTC. Its protein is CASSMVRGYSSGANVLTF.

This chain uses TRBV11-2 with TRBJ2-7, with 10 bases aligning to TRBD2. Per the germline V gene, CDR1 is SGHAT and CDR2 is FQNNGV. The CDR3 has 16 residues. The ends lost 5 bases at V and 2 bases at J; junction bases unmatched: 9. CDR3 DNA sequence: TGTGCCAGCAGCCCCCTAGGAGGGACTAGCGCCTACGAGCAGTACTTC. Protein: CASSPLGGTSAYEQYF.

Only a few counts were recorded for this clone. The rearrangement joins TRBV5-4 to TRBJ1-5, with TRBD1 matching over 7 bases. Per germline, CDR1 SGHNT and CDR2 YYREEE (reference sequence). The CDR3 covers 15 residues. V was pared by 0 bases and J by 4 bases, with 4 bases of the junction left unmatched. CDR3 nucleotide sequence: TGTGCCAGCAGCTTGGGTTCGGGACAGAATCAGCCCCAGCATTTT. Translation gives CASSLGSGQNQPQHF.

This clone was counted a single time. The chain is built from TRBV6-5 and TRBJ2-7; tentative D call: TRBD1 (5 bases). V lost 3 bases and J 3 bases, leaving 9 bases between the germline ends. This CDR3 is built from 13 residues. The V gene's germline CDR1 is MNHEY and CDR2 SVGAGI. The CDR3 sequence: CASSYTGSYEQYF. The CDR3 DNA reads TGTGCCAGCAGTTATACAGGCAGCTACGAGCAGTACTTC.

A word on this clone: One end of the junction varies from germline; a read error may be responsible. This chain links TRBV6-1 with TRBJ2-3; TRBD2 might be the D (5 bases). CDR3 length: 14 residues. CDR1 is MNHNS, CDR2 SASEGT, per germline. CDR3 DNA: TGTGCCACCAGTCGAGTCTCCGGCGGGGATACGCAGTATTTT. Amino acid sequence: CATSRVSGGDTQYF.

About this clone: Other nucleotide sequences in the sample specify the same CDR3. This chain uses TRBV6-5 with TRBJ1-1, with D maybe TRBD1 (5 bases). Per germline, CDR1 MNHEY and CDR2 SVGAGI. Deletions cut 2 bases from V and 1 base from J, with 5 bases between. The CDR3 length is 13 residues. The CDR3 DNA is TGTGCCAGCAGTTACAGGGGGAACACTGAAGCTTTCTTT. Protein: CASSYRGNTEAFF.

The V gene is TRBV21-1, the J gene TRBJ1-2. TRBV21-1 is noted as a pseudogene. The CDR3 runs to 10 residues. In DNA, the CDR3 is TGTGCCAGCCCTCCCCATGGCTACACCTTC. It encodes CASPPHGYTF.

This rearrangement joins TRBV6-5 to TRBJ2-7; 7 bases line up with TRBD1. V lost 5 bases and J lost 6; bases outside the gene matches: 10. This CDR3 has 14 residues. CDR1 is MNHEY and CDR2 is SVGAGI in the germline V gene. CDR3 DNA sequence: TGTGCCAGCAGTCCCTACGACAGGGAAGGCGAGCAGTACTTC. It codes for CASSPYDREGEQYF.

This clone occurred once. The chain employs TRBV11-2 and TRBJ2-3, with unresolved D. CDR3 size: 11 residues. Germline values: CDR1 SGHAT, CDR2 FQNNGV. Trimming cost V 2 bases and J 8 bases, with 5 bases left between them. The CDR3 sequence: CASSLSSTQYF. The CDR3 nucleotides read TGTGCCAGCAGCTTATCTAGTACGCAGTATTTT.

V usage is TRBV7-2 and J usage is TRBJ2-6; D is ambiguous. This CDR3 has 15 amino acids. Trimming shortened V by 0 bases and J by 6 bases, and 9 bases separated the two germline ends. Per the germline V gene, CDR1 is SGHTA and CDR2 is FQGNSA. CDR3 sequence reads: CASSLATHKANVLTF. The CDR3 DNA reads as TGTGCCAGCAGCTTAGCCACCCACAAGGCCAACGTCCTGACTTTC.

The chain employs TRBV21-1 and TRBJ1-4. TRBV21-1 is an annotated pseudogene. This CDR3 comprises 11 residues. Here the CDR3 DNA reads TGTGCCAGCAGCAAAGCGCGATTCTTGTTTTTT. Protein product: CASSKARFLFF.

The gene calls are TRBV11-2 and TRBJ2-3; no clear D. The CDR3 sequence is 16 residues long. Trimming took off 0 bases at V and 2 bases at J, with 12 bases between the two ends. The germline gives CDR1 SGHAT, CDR2 FQNNGV. CDR3: CASSLDSVSYTDTQYF. As DNA, the CDR3 is TGTGCCAGCAGCTTAGACTCAGTATCATACACAGATACGCAGTATTTT.

This clone appeared a few times. The V gene is TRBV4-2, the J gene TRBJ2-3; the match to TRBD2 covers 10 bases. The CDR3 loop spans 16 amino acids. Germline V gene lookup returns CDR1 LGHNA and CDR2 YNFKEQ. The V and J ends lost 2 bases and 3 bases, in that order; junction bases with no gene match: 5. CDR3 DNA sequence: TGTGCCAGCAGCCAAATCGAACTAGCGGGGACAGATACGCAGTATTTT. Protein: CASSQIELAGTDTQYF.